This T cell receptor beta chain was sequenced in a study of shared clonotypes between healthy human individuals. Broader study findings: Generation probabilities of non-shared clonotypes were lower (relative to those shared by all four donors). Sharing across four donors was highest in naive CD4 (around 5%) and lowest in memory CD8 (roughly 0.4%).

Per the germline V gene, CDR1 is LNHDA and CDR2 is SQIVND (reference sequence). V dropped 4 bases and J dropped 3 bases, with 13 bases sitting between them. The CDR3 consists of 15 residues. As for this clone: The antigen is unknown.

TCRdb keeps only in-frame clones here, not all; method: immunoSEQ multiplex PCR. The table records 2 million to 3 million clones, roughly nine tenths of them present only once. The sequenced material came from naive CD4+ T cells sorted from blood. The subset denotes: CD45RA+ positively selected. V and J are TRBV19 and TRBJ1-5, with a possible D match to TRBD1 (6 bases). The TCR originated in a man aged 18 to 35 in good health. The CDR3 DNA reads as TGTGCCAGTAGTAGAGGACAGTTAGACAATCAGCCCCAGCATTTT. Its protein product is CASSRGQLDNQPQHF.